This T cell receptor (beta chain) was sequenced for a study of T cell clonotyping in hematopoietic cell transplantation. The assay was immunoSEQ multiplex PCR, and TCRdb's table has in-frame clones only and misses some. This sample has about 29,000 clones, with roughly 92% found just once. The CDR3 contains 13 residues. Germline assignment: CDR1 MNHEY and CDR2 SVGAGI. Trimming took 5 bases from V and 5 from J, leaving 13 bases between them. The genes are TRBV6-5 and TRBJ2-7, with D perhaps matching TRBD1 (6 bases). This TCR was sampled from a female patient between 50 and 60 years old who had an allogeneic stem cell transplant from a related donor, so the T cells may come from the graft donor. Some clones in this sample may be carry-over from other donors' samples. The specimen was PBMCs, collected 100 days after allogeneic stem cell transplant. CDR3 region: CASSRLQGNEQYF. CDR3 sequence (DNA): TGTGCCAGCAGTAGACTTCAGGGGAACGAGCAGTACTTC.